This entry concerns a single TCR beta chain. Its antigen is unknown. These data belong to a study of post-analysis software for immune sequencing data. This CDR3 region has 15 residues. Per germline, CDR1 MDHEN and CDR2 SYDVKM. Overall study findings and caveats: There were a few TRBV segments more frequent in patients than controls, and TRBV5-6, TRBV5-1 and TRBV20-1 were among them. Relative to controls, patients with multiple sclerosis showed significantly lower normalized Chao1 diversity.

Prepared TCR beta cDNA libraries contained unique molecular identifiers. TCRdb itself ran the PCR reads through MiXCR, one entry per CDR3 protein. Among some 450,000 distinct CDR3 sequences listed, roughly 46% were seen once. The specimen sequenced was blood. The receptor was isolated from a girl aged 10-17 years with multiple sclerosis. This chain links TRBV28 with TRBJ2-5, with TRBD1 matching 10 bases. TRBJ2-7 explains the end of the DNA better; the J call may be wrong. The CDR3 sequence is CASTDDRGPLYEQYF. In DNA, the CDR3 is TGTGCCAGCACCGATGACAGGGGGCCTCTCTACGAGCAGTACTTC.